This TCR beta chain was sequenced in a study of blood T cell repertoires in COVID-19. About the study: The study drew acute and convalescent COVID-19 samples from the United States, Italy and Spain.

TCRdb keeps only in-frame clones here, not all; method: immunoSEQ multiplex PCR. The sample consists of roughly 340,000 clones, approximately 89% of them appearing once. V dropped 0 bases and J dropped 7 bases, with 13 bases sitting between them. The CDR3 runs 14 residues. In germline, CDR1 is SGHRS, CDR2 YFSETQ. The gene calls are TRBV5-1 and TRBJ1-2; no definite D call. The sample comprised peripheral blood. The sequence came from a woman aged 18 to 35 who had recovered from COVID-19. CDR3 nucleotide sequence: TGCGCCAGCAGCTTGGTAGACCGAGCGGGTGGCTACACCTTC. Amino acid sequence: CASSLVDRAGGYTF.